The clone carrying this T cell receptor beta chain showed up many times. Using unique molecular identifiers, the investigators prepared the TCRbeta library. TCRdb re-analysed the PCR reads in MiXCR, keeping a single row per CDR3 protein. The sample consists of 40,000 to 60,000 distinct CDR3 sequences, 9.2% of them appearing once. The sample belongs to a study of T-cell reconstitution after alpha-beta-depleted transplantation in children. The sequences come from PBMCs, mostly from graft donor cells, collected 60 days after TCRalphabeta/CD19-depleted stem cell transplant. This receptor was taken from a male patient under 10 years old who had a stem cell transplant for chronic granulomatous disease, so the T cells may come from the graft donor.

CDR3 nucleotides: TGTGCCAGCAGCTTAAGGTGGTCAGGATCTAATGAAAAACTGTTTTTT. Protein: CASSLRWSGSNEKLFF. The genes are TRBV7-2 and TRBJ1-4; D gene uncertain. Trimming left V 2 bases short and J 3 bases short, with 13 bases between. The CDR3 covers 16 residues. Germline CDR1 and CDR2: SGHTA and FQGNSA.